This T cell receptor beta chain was identified during a study of blood T cells in healthy people across ages. The wider study: For every two T cells, template switching captured about one barcoded beta molecule.

The V end lost 1 base, the J end lost 7 bases, and 10 bases lay between the germline ends. The CDR3 has 13 amino acids. The authors ran a second PCR of 7 to 11 cycles using a sample-barcoded 5' primer and a J-beta primer mix. The template-switch adaptor, which had 12 random nucleotides, put a tag on each cDNA molecule. TCRdb fed the 5' RACE reads into MiXCR, producing one record per CDR3 protein. The sample yields about 570,000 distinct CDR3 sequences, approximately 27% seen once. This clonotype has more than one count but fewer than ten. Its antigen is not known. Extracted total RNA amounted to at least 5.5 micrograms for each sample. Study-wide findings and caveats: Roughly linear declines in TCR beta diversity per million T cells occurred with age.

The rearrangement uses TRBV12-3 or TRBV12-4 and TRBJ1-1; D not resolved. The clonotype comes from a woman between 70 and 85 years old in good health. The sequencing input was blood. The CDR3 DNA is TGTGCCAGCAGTTTAGAAGTCAAAAATGAAGCTTTCTTT. Translated, it gives CASSLEVKNEAFF.